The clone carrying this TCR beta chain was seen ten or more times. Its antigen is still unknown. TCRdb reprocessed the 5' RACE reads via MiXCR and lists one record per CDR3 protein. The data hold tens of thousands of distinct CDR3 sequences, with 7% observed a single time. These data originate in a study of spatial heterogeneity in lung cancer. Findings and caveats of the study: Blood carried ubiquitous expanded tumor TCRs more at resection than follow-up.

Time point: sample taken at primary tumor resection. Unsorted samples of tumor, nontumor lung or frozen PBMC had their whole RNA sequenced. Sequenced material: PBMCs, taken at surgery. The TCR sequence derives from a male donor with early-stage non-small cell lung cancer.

The CDR3 bases are TGTGCCAGCAGTTCAGGACAGGGAAGATGGGCTGACGAGACCCAGTACTTC. The encoded protein is CASSSGQGRWADETQYF. The V gene is TRBV27, the J gene TRBJ2-5, with 8 nucleotides matching TRBD1. V shed 4 bases, J shed 5 bases, and the junction held 15 bases outside the gene matches. Germline-derived CDR1 and CDR2 are MNHEY and SMNVEV (reference sequence). The CDR3 has 17 residues.